The 14 T cell receptor beta chains below come from one sample, sequenced in a study of spatial heterogeneity in lung cancer. General study points: Counts of expanded intratumoral alpha and beta TCRs tracked tumor mutation counts.

What these receptors recognize is not known. Time point of the sample: sample taken at primary tumor resection. TCRdb used MiXCR to reprocess the 5' RACE reads, holding one entry per CDR3 protein. The sample holds about 20,000 distinct CDR3 sequences, 15% seen once. Source: lung tumor tissue, taken at surgery. The receptors originated from a female donor with early-stage non-small cell lung cancer.

This clonotype showed up just a few times. One end of the junction is discordant with germline, which a read error may explain. The chain recombines TRBV20-1 with TRBJ2-7, with D possibly TRBD1 on 6 matching bases. The CDR3 consists of 11 residues. Looked up from germline, CDR1 is DFQATT and CDR2 is SNEGSKA (reference sequence). The CDR3 nucleotides are TGCAGTGCTACCCCAGGGGCACTCCAAAACTTC. Its protein is CSATPGALQNF.

This rearrangement joins TRBV3-1 to TRBJ2-7; 8 nucleotides align to TRBD2. Unmatched junction bases numbered 0, after V lost 1 base and J lost 1 base. The CDR3 covers 14 residues. Germline V gene sequence: CDR1 LGHDT, CDR2 YNNKEL (reference sequence). CDR3 DNA: TGTGCCAGCAGCCAAGGCGGGAGGTCCTACGAGCAGTACTTC. It codes for CASSQGGRSYEQYF.

This clonotype showed up just a few times. The chain uses TRBV20-1 and TRBJ2-7; D could derive from TRBD1 or TRBD2 (5 bases each). This CDR3 region has 13 residues. The germline V and J ends were trimmed by 6 bases and 2 bases, with 14 bases remaining between them. The germline CDR1 and CDR2 sequences are DFQATT and SNEGSKA (reference sequence). The CDR3 protein is CSAKGDVAYEQYF. In DNA, the CDR3 is TGCAGTGCCAAAGGGGACGTTGCCTACGAGCAGTACTTC.

The chain combines TRBV5-1 with TRBJ2-5, with D tentatively TRBD1 or TRBD2 (5 bases each). Germline CDR1 is SGHRS and CDR2 is YFSETQ. V was clipped by 1 base and J by 3 bases, with 10 bases between them. The CDR3 covers 14 residues. The CDR3, as DNA: TGCGCCAGCAGCTTGTCAGGGACGAAAGAGACCCAGTACTTC. Translating gives CASSLSGTKETQYF.

This chain connects TRBV29-1 to TRBJ2-2; D remains ambiguous. Trimming stripped 4 bases from V and 0 bases from J, with 9 bases between. From germline, CDR1 is SQVTM and CDR2 ANQGSEA. This CDR3 comprises 14 residues. The CDR3 reads CSVAQVTNTGELFF. DNA of the CDR3: TGCAGCGTTGCGCAAGTCACGAACACCGGGGAGCTGTTTTTT.

This clonotype has ten or more counts. The chain has TRBV5-1 and TRBJ2-1, with 13 positions matching TRBD2. The CDR3 has 15 amino acids. From germline, CDR1 is SGHRS and CDR2 YFSETQ. V was pared by 4 bases and J by 7 bases, with 5 bases of the junction left unmatched. The CDR3 DNA reads as TGCGCCAGCAGCGTACTAGCGGGAGGGCCGAATGAGCAGTTCTTC. Residues: CASSVLAGGPNEQFF.

This clonotype occurred a few times. V gene TRBV5-1 combines with J gene TRBJ2-1; 7 bases map to TRBD1. Germline V lookup: CDR1 SGHRS, CDR2 YFSETQ. J was trimmed by 7 bases and V by 5 bases; bases with no gene match: 12. The CDR3 has 15 amino acids. The CDR3 spells CASSVATTGPNEQFF. CDR3 nucleotides: TGCGCCAGCAGTGTCGCGACGACAGGGCCGAATGAGCAGTTCTTC. The variable domain in full, completed from reference TRBV5-1 and TRBJ2-1, reads KAGVTQTPRYLIKTRGQQVTLSCSPISGHRSVSWYQQTPGQGLQFLFEYFSETQRNKGNFPGRFSGRQFSNSRSEMNVSTLELGDSALYLCASSVATTGPNEQFFGPGTRLTVL.

This clonotype was observed many times. The V call is TRBV20-1, the J call TRBJ2-3; the match to TRBD2 covers 9 bases. Germline CDR1 and CDR2: DFQATT and SNEGSKA (reference sequence). The CDR3 has 15 residues. The V gene end was trimmed by 5 bases and the J gene end by 1 base; junction bases not matched to a gene: 7. In DNA form, the CDR3 reads TGCAGTGCTGGTAAGCGGGAGGCTGGCACAGATACGCAGTATTTT. The encoded protein is CSAGKREAGTDTQYF.

On this clonotype itself: Germline and junction disagree at one end, which may indicate a read error. The rearrangement uses TRBV25-1 and TRBJ2-7; no clear D gene. Germline CDR1 is MGHDK and CDR2 is SYGVNS. This CDR3 spans 11 amino acids. The CDR3 loop is CASSVRYVQYF. The CDR3, as DNA: TGTGCCAGCAGTGTTCGCTACGTGCAGTACTTC.

The table lists this clonotype with a few counts. This chain connects TRBV11-1 to TRBJ2-3; a possible D gene is TRBD2 (5 bases). The CDR3 extends over 14 amino acids. Trimming shortened V by 5 bases and J by 1 base, and 10 bases separated the two germline ends. Germline CDR1 SGHAT, CDR2 FQDESV (reference sequence). CDR3 sequence reads: CASSRERGTDTQYF. The CDR3, as DNA: TGTGCCAGCAGCCGAGAGAGGGGCACAGATACGCAGTATTTT.

This clonotype was observed at least ten times. The chain recombines TRBV27 with TRBJ2-5; 9 bases align to TRBD2. This CDR3 has 18 amino acids. After removal of 2 bases from V and 5 bases from J, the junction contained 15 bases not matched to a gene. Germline V gene lookup returns CDR1 MNHEY and CDR2 SMNVEV (reference sequence). As DNA, the CDR3 is TGTGCCAGCAGTTTAAGGAGGTTTCGGGCTAGCGGGACGGAGACCCAGTACTTC. Its protein is CASSLRRFRASGTETQYF.

This clonotype was detected ten times or more. The CDR3 sequence: CSARDSGTGTRVQFF. In DNA, the CDR3 is TGCAGTGCTAGAGATAGCGGGACAGGGACTCGTGTGCAGTTCTTC. The chain combines TRBV20-1 with TRBJ2-1; D is perhaps TRBD1 (9 bases). Trimming cost V 0 bases and J 12 bases, with 21 bases left between them. This CDR3 contains 15 residues. Looked up from germline, CDR1 is DFQATT and CDR2 is SNEGSKA (reference sequence).

V is TRBV7-2 and J is TRBJ2-3; D is unclear. Germline loops: CDR1 SGHTA, CDR2 FQGNSA. The CDR3 loop spans 15 amino acids. The V end lost 4 bases, the J end lost 1 base, and 12 bases lay between the germline ends. This CDR3 reads CASSSSRWGTDTQYF. The DNA for the CDR3 is TGTGCCAGCAGCTCGTCTAGGTGGGGCACAGATACGCAGTATTTT.

This clonotype was recorded many times. The rearrangement joins TRBV5-6 to TRBJ2-3; 15 nucleotides align to TRBD2. The V and J ends lost 2 bases and 9 bases, in that order; junction bases with no gene match: 1. The CDR3 sequence is 14 residues long. CDR1 and CDR2 (germline): SGHDT, YYEEEE. The CDR3 bases are TGTGCCAGCAGCTTTGGACTAGCGGGGGGGACGCAGTATTTT. Translated: CASSFGLAGGTQYF.